A single sample gave rise to the 3 T cell receptor beta chains below, sequenced in a study of blood T cell repertoires in COVID-19. Clones were sequenced by immunoSEQ multiplex PCR, and TCRdb holds only the in-frame ones, with some missing. The sample yields 60,000 or so clones, around 88% seen once. Source material: peripheral blood. The receptors were gathered from a man between 60 and 70 years old with acute or convalescent COVID-19.

The chain links TRBV20-1 to TRBJ2-7; tentative D call: TRBD2 (5 bases). This CDR3 comprises 11 residues. Trimming pared 0 bases from V and 7 bases from J, leaving 7 bases between. Germline V CDR1 and CDR2: DFQATT, SNEGSKA (reference sequence). The CDR3 DNA reads as TGCAGTGCTAGAGAGGAGCGGGAGCAGTACTTC. Its protein is CSAREEREQYF.

The chain has TRBV5-1 and TRBJ1-4; D possibly corresponds to TRBD1 (5 bases). V was pared by 4 bases and J by 8 bases, with 12 bases between. In germline, CDR1 is SGHRS, CDR2 YFSETQ. The CDR3 consists of 13 residues. The CDR3 is CASSAPGKEKLFF. In DNA form, the CDR3 reads TGCGCCAGCAGCGCGCCAGGGAAGGAAAAACTGTTTTTT.

This chain connects TRBV28 to TRBJ1-5; perhaps TRBD1 as D (6 bases). Deletions cut 7 bases from V and 2 bases from J, with 9 bases between. CDR1 is MDHEN and CDR2 is SYDVKM in the germline V gene. The CDR3 contains 13 residues. The CDR3 is CASTGGGNQPQHF. CDR3 bases: TGTGCCAGCACGGGGGGCGGCAATCAGCCCCAGCATTTT.